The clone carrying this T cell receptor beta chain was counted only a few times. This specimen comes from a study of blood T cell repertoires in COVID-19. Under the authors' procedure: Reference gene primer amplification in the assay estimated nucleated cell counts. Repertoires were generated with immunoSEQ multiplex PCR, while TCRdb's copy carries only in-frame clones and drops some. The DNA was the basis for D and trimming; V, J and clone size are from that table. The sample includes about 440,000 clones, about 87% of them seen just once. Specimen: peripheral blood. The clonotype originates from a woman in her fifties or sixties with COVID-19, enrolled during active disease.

CDR3 nucleotide sequence: TGTGCCAGCATGTGGGCCGGCGATAATTCACCCCTCCACTTT. This encodes CASMWAGDNSPLHF. The chain combines TRBV2 with TRBJ1-6; no clear D gene. The length of the CDR3 is 14 residues. Germline CDR1 and CDR2: SNHLY and FYNNEI. The germline V and J ends were trimmed by 7 bases and 5 bases, with 12 bases remaining between them.